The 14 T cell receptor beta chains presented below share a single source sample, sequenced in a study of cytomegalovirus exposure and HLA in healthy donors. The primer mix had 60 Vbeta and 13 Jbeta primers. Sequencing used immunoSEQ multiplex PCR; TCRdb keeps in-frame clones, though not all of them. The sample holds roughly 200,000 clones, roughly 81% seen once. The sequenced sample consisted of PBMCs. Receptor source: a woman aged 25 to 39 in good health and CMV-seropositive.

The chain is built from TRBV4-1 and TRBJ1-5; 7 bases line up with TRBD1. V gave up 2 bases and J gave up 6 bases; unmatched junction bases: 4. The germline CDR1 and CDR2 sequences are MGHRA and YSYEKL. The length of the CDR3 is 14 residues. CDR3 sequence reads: CASSQLTGSQPQHF. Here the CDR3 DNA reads TGCGCCAGCAGCCAATTGACAGGGAGTCAGCCCCAGCATTTT.

The CDR3 here is CASSDDSRDRGRGSNQPQHF. In DNA, the CDR3 is TGTGCCAGCAGTGACGACTCCCGCGACAGGGGGCGTGGGAGCAATCAGCCCCAGCATTTT. This chain uses TRBV6-4 with TRBJ1-5, with 10 positions matching TRBD1. The ends lost 2 bases at V and 1 base at J; junction bases unmatched: 14. The length of the CDR3 is 20 residues. Per the germline V gene, CDR1 is MRHNA and CDR2 is SNTAGT.

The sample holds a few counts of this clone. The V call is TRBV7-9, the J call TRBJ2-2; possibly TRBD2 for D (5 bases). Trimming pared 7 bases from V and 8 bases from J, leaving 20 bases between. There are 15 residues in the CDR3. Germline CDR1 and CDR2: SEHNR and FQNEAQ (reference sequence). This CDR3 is CASTDRTDGLGELFF. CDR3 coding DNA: TGTGCCAGCACCGATCGGACTGACGGCCTAGGGGAGCTGTTTTTT.

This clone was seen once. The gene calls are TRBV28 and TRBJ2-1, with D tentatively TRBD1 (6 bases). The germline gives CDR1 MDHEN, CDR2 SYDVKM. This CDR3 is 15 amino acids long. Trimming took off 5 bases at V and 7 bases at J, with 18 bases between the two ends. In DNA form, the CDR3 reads TGTGCCAGCAGTCGATATCTCCGGGACAAAAATGAGCAGTTCTTC. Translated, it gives CASSRYLRDKNEQFF.

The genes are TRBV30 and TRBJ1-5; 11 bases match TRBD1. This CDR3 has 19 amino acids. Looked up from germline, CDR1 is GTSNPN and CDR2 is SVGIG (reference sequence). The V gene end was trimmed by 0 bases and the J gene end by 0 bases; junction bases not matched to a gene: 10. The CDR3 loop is CAWSVLGTGGAYSNQPQHF. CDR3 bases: TGTGCCTGGAGTGTACTGGGGACAGGGGGGGCCTATAGCAATCAGCCCCAGCATTTT.

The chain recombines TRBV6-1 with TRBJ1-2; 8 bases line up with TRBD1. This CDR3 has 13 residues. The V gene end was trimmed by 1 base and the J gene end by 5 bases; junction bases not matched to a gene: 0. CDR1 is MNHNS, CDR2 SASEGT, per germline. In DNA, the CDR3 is TGTGCCAGCAGTGAAGGACAGGGGTATGGCTACACCTTC. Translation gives CASSEGQGYGYTF.

The CDR3 DNA sequence: TGTGCCAGCAGTGATTGGCAGGTCTATCAGCCCCAGCATTTT. It is translated as CASSDWQVYQPQHF. The V and J genes are TRBV6-1 and TRBJ1-5; D is unclear. The germline gives CDR1 MNHNS, CDR2 SASEGT. The CDR3 length is 14 residues. V lost 3 bases and J 5 bases, leaving 11 bases between the germline ends.

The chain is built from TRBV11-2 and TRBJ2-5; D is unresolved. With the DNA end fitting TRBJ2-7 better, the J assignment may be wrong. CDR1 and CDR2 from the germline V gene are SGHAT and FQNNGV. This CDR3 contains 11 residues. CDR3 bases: TGTGCCAGCAGCTATCTCCACGAGCAGTACTTC. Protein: CASSYLHEQYF.

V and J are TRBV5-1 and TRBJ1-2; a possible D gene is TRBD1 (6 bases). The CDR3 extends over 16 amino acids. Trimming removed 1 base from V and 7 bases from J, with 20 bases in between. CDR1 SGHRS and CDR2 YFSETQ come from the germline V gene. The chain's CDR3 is CASSLTHLAGGGGYTF. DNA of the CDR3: TGCGCCAGCAGCTTGACCCACCTGGCTGGGGGCGGTGGCTACACCTTC.

The CDR3 region is CASSRQGDTQYF. CDR3 in DNA: TGTGCCAGCAGCCGACAGGGGGATACGCAGTATTTT. The rearrangement links TRBV27 to TRBJ2-3; TRBD1 matches 8 bases. CDR1 is MNHEY and CDR2 is SMNVEV in the germline V gene (reference sequence). Unmatched junction bases numbered 2, after V lost 6 bases and J lost 6 bases. The CDR3 runs to 12 residues.

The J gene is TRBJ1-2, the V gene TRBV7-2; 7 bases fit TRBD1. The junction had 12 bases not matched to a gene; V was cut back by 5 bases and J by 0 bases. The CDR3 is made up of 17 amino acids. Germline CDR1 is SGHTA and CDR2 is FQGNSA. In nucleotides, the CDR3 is TGTGCCAGCAGCCCAGACCATCAACAGGGGCCTAACTATGGCTACACCTTC. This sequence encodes CASSPDHQQGPNYGYTF.

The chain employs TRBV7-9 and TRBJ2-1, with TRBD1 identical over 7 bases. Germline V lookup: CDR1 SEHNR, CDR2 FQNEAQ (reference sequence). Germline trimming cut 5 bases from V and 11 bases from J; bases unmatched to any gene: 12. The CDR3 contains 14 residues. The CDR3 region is CASSLTGVPPQQFF. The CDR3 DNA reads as TGTGCCAGCAGCCTTACAGGGGTCCCCCCCCAGCAGTTCTTC.

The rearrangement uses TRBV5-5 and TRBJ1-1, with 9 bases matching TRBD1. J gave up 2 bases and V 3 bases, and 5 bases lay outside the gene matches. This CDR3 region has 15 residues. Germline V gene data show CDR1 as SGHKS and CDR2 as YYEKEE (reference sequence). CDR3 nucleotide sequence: TGTGCCAGCAGCTCCCAGACAGGGGGAAACACTGAAGCTTTCTTT. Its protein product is CASSSQTGGNTEAFF.

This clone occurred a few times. The CDR3 coding sequence is TGCGCCAGCAGCCAATCCAGGGGGACAGAGGATAATTCACCCCTCCACTTT. Translated, it gives CASSQSRGTEDNSPLHF. V is TRBV4-3 and J is TRBJ1-6, with 7 bases identical to TRBD1. J was trimmed by 5 bases and V by 2 bases; bases with no gene match: 9. The length of the CDR3 is 17 residues. Germline V gene sequence: CDR1 LGHNA, CDR2 YSLEER.